Presented here are 21 T cell receptor beta chains from one specimen sequenced in a study of Ad26.COV2.S vaccination and SARS-CoV-2 variants. Data came from immunoSEQ multiplex PCR; TCRdb stores just in-frame clones and leaves some out. The data show 400,000 to 450,000 clones, with over 75% seen just once and 12% held by the top ten. Treatment meaning: some 20 received Ad26.COV2.S at low or high dose, single or two shots; roughly five received placebo; per-sample allocation not given. The samples were gathered on day 63 after the first injection of vaccine or placebo. This specimen consisted of peripheral blood, obtained in a trial of Ad26.COV2.S vaccine versus placebo. Source of these receptors: a person aged 18-60 years who received the Ad26.COV2.S COVID-19 vaccine or a placebo.

This clone was detected only once. The V call is TRBV18, the J call TRBJ2-1, with 10 nucleotides matching TRBD1. V lost 4 bases and J lost 6; bases outside the gene matches: 6. Germline V gene sequence: CDR1 KGHSH, CDR2 LQKENI. The CDR3 is made up of 15 amino acids. For the CDR3, the DNA is TGTGCCAGCTCACTCCGGGACAGGGGTGGCAATGAGCAGTTCTTC. Translated: CASSLRDRGGNEQFF. The entire variable domain, with the rest obtained from reference TRBV18 and TRBJ2-1, is as follows: NAGVMQNPRHLVRRRGQEARLRCSPMKGHSHVYWYRQLPEEGLKFMVYLQKENIIDESGMPKERFSAEFPKEGPSILRIQQVVRGDSAAYFCASSLRDRGGNEQFFGPGTRLTVL.

The chain has TRBV5-1 and TRBJ2-1, with 12 bases lining up with TRBD2. J lost 0 bases, V lost 7 bases, and 5 bases had no gene match. The germline V gene has CDR1 SGHRS and CDR2 YFSETQ. CDR3 size: 16 residues. This CDR3 reads CASRRTSGTSYNEQFF. CDR3 nucleotide sequence: TGCGCCAGCCGTCGGACTAGCGGGACCTCCTACAATGAGCAGTTCTTC.

V gene TRBV5-1 combines with J gene TRBJ1-2; no definite D call. The germline V gene has CDR1 SGHRS and CDR2 YFSETQ. V lost 0 bases to trimming and J lost 8 bases, with 14 bases between them. This CDR3 contains 14 residues. The CDR3 DNA reads as TGCGCCAGCAGCTTGGGGACCGTAGAACAGGGCTACACCTTC. Protein sequence: CASSLGTVEQGYTF.

The chain couples TRBV30 to TRBJ1-1; TRBD1 is a possible D gene (6 bases). The CDR3 runs to 13 residues. Looked up from germline, CDR1 is GTSNPN and CDR2 is SVGIG (reference sequence). The V end lost 0 bases, the J end lost 3 bases, and 8 bases lay between the germline ends. The CDR3 coding sequence is TGTGCCTGGAGTGTTAGGACAGACACTGAAGCTTTCTTT. As protein: CAWSVRTDTEAFF.

The chain joins TRBV10-3 to TRBJ2-2; possibly TRBD2 for D (6 bases). The CDR3 is made up of 15 amino acids. The V gene lost 2 bases and the J gene lost 4 bases, with 11 bases spanning the gap. The germline CDR1 and CDR2 sequences are ENHRY and SYGVKD. This chain's CDR3 is CAISEVGLRTGELFF. The CDR3 coding sequence is TGTGCCATCAGTGAGGTGGGACTTCGCACCGGGGAGCTGTTTTTT.

The V call is TRBV30, the J call TRBJ2-1; a possible D gene is TRBD2 (5 bases). Germline CDR1 reads GTSNPN; CDR2 reads SVGIG (reference sequence). Trimming took 4 bases from V and 7 from J, leaving 14 bases between them. There are 13 residues in the CDR3. In nucleotides, the CDR3 is TGTGCCTGGACTATCTCGGGAAGGAATGAGCAGTTCTTC. Amino acid sequence: CAWTISGRNEQFF.

The chain has TRBV3-1 (or the pseudogene TRBV3-2) and TRBJ1-5; possible D gene TRBD1, 6 bases. Trimming left V 5 bases short and J 7 bases short, with 21 bases between. The CDR3 length is 16 residues. Germline V gene data show CDR1 as LGHDT and CDR2 as YNNKEL (reference sequence). CDR3 in amino acids: CASSGLDSASGQPQHF. The CDR3 bases are TGTGCCAGCAGCGGATTGGACAGTGCCTCGGGGCAGCCCCAGCATTTT.

The CDR3 reads CASSPPRGTRGYTF. The CDR3 nucleotides are TGTGCCAGCTCACCACCCCGGGGTACCCGTGGCTACACCTTC. The genes are TRBV18 and TRBJ1-2; D is undetermined. The germline V gene has CDR1 KGHSH and CDR2 LQKENI. This CDR3 comprises 14 residues. V was cut by 0 bases and J by 7 bases, with 12 bases left in between.

The genes are TRBV19 and TRBJ2-2; possible D gene TRBD2, 5 bases. This CDR3 has 15 amino acids. CDR1 is LNHDA and CDR2 is SQIVND in the germline V gene (reference sequence). The V gene lost 1 base and the J gene lost 4 bases, with 10 bases spanning the gap. CDR3 sequence reads: CASSIGGITTGELFF. Here the CDR3 DNA reads TGTGCCAGTAGTATAGGAGGGATCACCACCGGGGAGCTGTTTTTT.

The rearrangement uses TRBV30 and TRBJ1-5; D unresolved. Trimming took off 3 bases at V and 1 base at J, with 10 bases between the two ends. This CDR3 region has 14 residues. From germline, CDR1 is GTSNPN and CDR2 SVGIG (reference sequence). CDR3: CAWSLGRSNQPQHF. The CDR3 region has the DNA TGTGCCTGGAGCCTGGGCAGAAGCAATCAGCCCCAGCATTTT.

The V gene is TRBV4-1, the J gene TRBJ2-3; D is unclear. V was shortened by 0 bases and J by 2 bases, with 9 bases between the two germline ends. Germline loops: CDR1 MGHRA, CDR2 YSYEKL. The CDR3 contains 15 residues. The CDR3 DNA follows: TGCGCCAGCAGCCAAGACTCAGGCCACACAGATACGCAGTATTTT. It yields the protein CASSQDSGHTDTQYF.

The V call is TRBV28, the J call TRBJ1-5; 8 bases fit TRBD1. The germline V gene encodes CDR1 MDHEN and CDR2 SYDVKM. The CDR3 extends over 15 amino acids. The junction had 12 bases not matched to a gene; V was cut back by 8 bases and J by 6 bases. The CDR3 sequence is CASLPPQGASQPQHF. CDR3 in DNA: TGTGCCAGCTTACCCCCGCAGGGGGCAAGTCAGCCCCAGCATTTT.

This chain connects TRBV3-1 (or the pseudogene TRBV3-2) to TRBJ2-7; no clear D. The CDR3 sequence is 14 residues long. Germline CDR1 reads LGHDT; CDR2 reads YNNKEL (reference sequence). The germline V and J ends were trimmed by 0 bases and 5 bases, with 11 bases remaining between them. The CDR3 DNA follows: TGTGCCAGCAGCCAAGATGATCATCCTGACGAGCAGTACTTC. Protein product: CASSQDDHPDEQYF.

The chain employs TRBV7-8 and TRBJ2-1, with 11 positions matching TRBD2. This CDR3 has 17 residues. After removal of 0 bases from V and 8 bases from J, the junction contained 9 bases not matched to a gene. Germline lookup yields CDR1 SGHVS and CDR2 FQNEAQ. The CDR3 sequence: CASSLARLAGKEDEQFF. Written as DNA, the CDR3 is TGTGCCAGCAGCTTAGCCCGACTAGCGGGAAAGGAGGATGAGCAGTTCTTC.

The chain combines TRBV18 with TRBJ2-5; 10 bases agree with TRBD1. Germline V gene sequence: CDR1 KGHSH, CDR2 LQKENI. With 5 bases clipped from V and 0 bases from J, the junction kept 6 bases outside the gene matches. The CDR3 runs to 16 residues. CDR3 sequence: CASSTGQGGNQETQYF. The CDR3, as DNA: TGTGCCAGCTCAACCGGACAGGGGGGAAACCAAGAGACCCAGTACTTC.

The chain uses TRBV6-4 and TRBJ2-1; 9 nucleotides align to TRBD2. The CDR3 is 16 amino acids. CDR1 is MRHNA and CDR2 is SNTAGT in the germline V gene. Unmatched junction bases numbered 8, after V lost 1 base and J lost 7 bases. The CDR3 here is CASSDYGSGSSNEQFF. The CDR3 nucleotides read TGTGCCAGCAGTGACTACGGTAGCGGGAGCTCAAATGAGCAGTTCTTC.

This chain uses TRBV5-4 with TRBJ2-5; D perhaps matches TRBD1 (6 bases). Germline-derived CDR1 and CDR2 are SGHNT and YYREEE (reference sequence). V shed 8 bases and J shed 2 bases, with 10 bases lying between them. The CDR3 is 12 residues long. CDR3 in amino acids: CASAQGQETQYF. The CDR3 DNA follows: TGTGCCAGTGCACAGGGACAAGAGACCCAGTACTTC.

The chain combines TRBV5-4 with TRBJ1-1, with 10 positions matching TRBD1. Losses at the gene ends were 2 bases for V and 3 bases for J; bases not matched to a gene: 4. Germline CDR1 reads SGHNT; CDR2 reads YYREEE (reference sequence). This CDR3 comprises 15 residues. This CDR3 is CASSFPGTGDTEAFF. CDR3 bases: TGTGCCAGCAGCTTTCCCGGGACAGGGGACACTGAAGCTTTCTTT.

Worth noting for this clone: A read error may produce the germline difference seen at one junction end. The V and J genes are TRBV12-3 or TRBV12-4 and TRBJ2-1; D not resolved. The CDR3 covers 13 residues. The CDR3 protein is CASSLGSFNEQFF. CDR3 bases: TGTGCCAGCAGTTTAGGGTCCTTCAATGAGCAGTTCTTC.

The J gene is TRBJ2-7, the V gene TRBV29-1; 8 bases are a match to TRBD1. Germline-derived CDR1 and CDR2 are SQVTM and ANQGSEA. This CDR3 is 12 amino acids long. Germline trimming cut 7 bases from V and 5 bases from J; bases unmatched to any gene: 7. CDR3: CSGWTGTNEQYF. CDR3 DNA sequence: TGCAGCGGCTGGACAGGGACCAACGAGCAGTACTTC.

The rearrangement links TRBV7-2 to TRBJ1-1; D uncertain. Germline-derived CDR1 and CDR2 are SGHTA and FQGNSA. V was cut by 3 bases and J by 1 base, with 9 bases left in between. The CDR3 totals 14 residues. DNA for the CDR3: TGTGCCAGCAGCTTCCCAGGAAAGAACACTGAAGCTTTCTTT. Translated, it gives CASSFPGKNTEAFF. The whole variable domain, filled in from reference TRBV7-2 and TRBJ1-1, reads GAGVSQSPSNKVTEKGKDVELRCDPISGHTALYWYRQSLGQGLEFLIYFQGNSAPDKSGLPSDRFSAERTGGSVSTLTIQRTQQEDSAVYLCASSFPGKNTEAFFGQGTRLTVV.